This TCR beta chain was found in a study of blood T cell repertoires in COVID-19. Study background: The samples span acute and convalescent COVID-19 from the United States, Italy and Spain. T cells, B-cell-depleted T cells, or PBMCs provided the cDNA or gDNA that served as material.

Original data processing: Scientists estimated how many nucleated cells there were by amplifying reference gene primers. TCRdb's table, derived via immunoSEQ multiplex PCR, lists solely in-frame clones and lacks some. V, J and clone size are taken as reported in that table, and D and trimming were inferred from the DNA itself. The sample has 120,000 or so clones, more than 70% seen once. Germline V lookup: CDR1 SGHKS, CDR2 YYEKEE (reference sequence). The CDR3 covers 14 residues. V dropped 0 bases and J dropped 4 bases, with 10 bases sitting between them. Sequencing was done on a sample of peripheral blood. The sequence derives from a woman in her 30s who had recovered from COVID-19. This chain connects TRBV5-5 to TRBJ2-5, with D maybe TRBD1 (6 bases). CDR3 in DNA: TGTGCCAGCAGCTTGGGGCAGGGGATAGAGACCCAGTACTTC. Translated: CASSLGQGIETQYF.